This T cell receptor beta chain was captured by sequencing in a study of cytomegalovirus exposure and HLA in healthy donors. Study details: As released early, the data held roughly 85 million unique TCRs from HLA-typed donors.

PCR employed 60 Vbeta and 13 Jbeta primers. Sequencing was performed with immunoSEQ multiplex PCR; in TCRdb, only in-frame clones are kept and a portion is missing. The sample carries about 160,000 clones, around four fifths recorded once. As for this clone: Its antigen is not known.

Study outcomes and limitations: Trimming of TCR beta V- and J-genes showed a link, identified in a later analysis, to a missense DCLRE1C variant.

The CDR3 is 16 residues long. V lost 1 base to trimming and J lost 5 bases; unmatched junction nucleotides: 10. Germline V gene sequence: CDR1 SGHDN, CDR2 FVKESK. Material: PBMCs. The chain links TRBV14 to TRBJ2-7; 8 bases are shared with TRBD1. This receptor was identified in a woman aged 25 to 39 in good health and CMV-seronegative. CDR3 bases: TGTGCCAGCAGCCAAGGACCGGGCCAGGGGGCAGACGAGCAGTACTTC. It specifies CASSQGPGQGADEQYF.